This T cell receptor (beta chain) was recorded in a study of PD-1 blockade in classical Hodgkin lymphoma. As for this clone: Its specificity is not known.

Clones were read by immunoSEQ multiplex PCR, and TCRdb kept only the in-frame ones, dropping some. Altogether fewer than 100,000 clones are present, approximately 88% being singletons, with the ten largest covering 22%. Trimming cost V 4 bases and J 1 base; bases outside gene matches: 4. The V gene's germline CDR1 is LNHDA and CDR2 SQIVND (reference sequence). The CDR3 extends over 15 amino acids. All trial patients relapsed after autologous stem cell transplantation. Study results and caveats: When nivolumab was started under 1 year after ASCT, patients were excluded.

The V call is TRBV19, the J call TRBJ2-3, with 8 bases aligning to TRBD1. The receptor was derived from a human donor with classical Hodgkin lymphoma. The sample was peripheral blood mononuclear cells (PBMCs), taken at baseline. The CDR3 DNA sequence: TGTGCCAGTAGTACCTACAGGGGGGGCACAGATACGCAGTATTTT. The encoded protein is CASSTYRGGTDTQYF.